This TCR beta chain is from a study of blood T cell repertoires in COVID-19. Study overall: Donors in the United States, Italy and Spain gave samples during acute or convalescent COVID-19. PBMCs, B-cell-depleted T cells, or T cells provided the cDNA or gDNA that made up the material.

V was shortened by 1 base and J by 8 bases, with 12 bases between the two germline ends. CDR3 length: 14 amino acids. Looked up from germline, CDR1 is SEHNR and CDR2 is FQNEAQ (reference sequence). Per the original data handling: Amplifying reference gene primers gave estimates of nucleated cell counts. Sequencing was performed with immunoSEQ multiplex PCR; in TCRdb, only in-frame clones are kept and a portion is missing. The D gene and trimming were derived from the DNA, and the V and J assignments and clone size from that table. The profile shows fewer than 200,000 clones, more than 80% of them singletons.

Sequencing input: peripheral blood. The V call is TRBV7-9, the J call TRBJ2-1; D is perhaps TRBD2 (5 bases). The TCR comes from a human donor in a cohort sampled during active COVID-19. The CDR3 protein is CASSLVGSDDEQFF. The CDR3 coding sequence is TGTGCCAGCAGCTTAGTTGGTAGCGACGATGAGCAGTTCTTC.